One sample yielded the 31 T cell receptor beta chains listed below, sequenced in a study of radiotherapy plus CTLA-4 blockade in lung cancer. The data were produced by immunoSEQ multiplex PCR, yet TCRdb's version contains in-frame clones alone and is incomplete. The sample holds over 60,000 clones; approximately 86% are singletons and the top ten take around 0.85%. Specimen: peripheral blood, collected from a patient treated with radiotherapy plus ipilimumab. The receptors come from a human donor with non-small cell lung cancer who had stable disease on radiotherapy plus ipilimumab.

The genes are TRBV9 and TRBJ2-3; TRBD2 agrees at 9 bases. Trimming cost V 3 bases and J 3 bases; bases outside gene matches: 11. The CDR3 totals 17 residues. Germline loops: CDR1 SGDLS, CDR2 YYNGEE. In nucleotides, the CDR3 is TGTGCCAGCAGCGAGGACCTTAGCGGGGGAATGACAGATACGCAGTATTTT. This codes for CASSEDLSGGMTDTQYF.

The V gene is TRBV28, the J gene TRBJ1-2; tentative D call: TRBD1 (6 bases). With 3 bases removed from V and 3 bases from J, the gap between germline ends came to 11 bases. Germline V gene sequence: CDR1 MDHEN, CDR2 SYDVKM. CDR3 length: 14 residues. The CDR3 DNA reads TGTGCCAGCAGTTTCGGCTACAGGGACTATGGCTACACCTTC. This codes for CASSFGYRDYGYTF.

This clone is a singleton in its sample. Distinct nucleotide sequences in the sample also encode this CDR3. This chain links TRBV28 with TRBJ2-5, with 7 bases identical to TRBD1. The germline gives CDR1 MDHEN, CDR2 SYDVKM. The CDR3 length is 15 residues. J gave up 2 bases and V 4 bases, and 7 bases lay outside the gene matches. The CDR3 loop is CASSSPRTGQETQYF. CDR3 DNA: TGTGCCAGCAGTTCCCCCCGGACAGGACAAGAGACCCAGTACTTC.

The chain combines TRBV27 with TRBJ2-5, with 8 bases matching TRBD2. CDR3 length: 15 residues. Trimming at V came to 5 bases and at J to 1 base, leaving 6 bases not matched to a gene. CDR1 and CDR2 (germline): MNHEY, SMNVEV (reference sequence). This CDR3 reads CASSLISGGQETQYF. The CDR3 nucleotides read TGTGCCAGCAGTCTTATAAGCGGGGGCCAAGAGACCCAGTACTTC.

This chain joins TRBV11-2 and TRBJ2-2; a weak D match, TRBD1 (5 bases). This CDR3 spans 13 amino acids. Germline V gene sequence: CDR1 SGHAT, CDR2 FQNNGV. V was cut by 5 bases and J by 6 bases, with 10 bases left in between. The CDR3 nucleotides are TGTGCCAGCAGCCAAGGGGTCTCCGGGGAGCTGTTTTTT. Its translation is CASSQGVSGELFF.

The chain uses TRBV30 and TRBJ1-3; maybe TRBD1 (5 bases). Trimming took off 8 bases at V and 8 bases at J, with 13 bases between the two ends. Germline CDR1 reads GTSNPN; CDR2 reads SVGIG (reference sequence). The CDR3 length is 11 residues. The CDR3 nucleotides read TGTGCCACCCTTAGGGGAGACACCATATATTTT. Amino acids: CATLRGDTIYF. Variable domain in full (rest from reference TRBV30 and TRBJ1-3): SQTIHQWPATLVQPVGSPLSLECTVEGTSNPNLYWYRQAAGRGLQLLFYSVGIGQISSEVPQNLSASRPQDRQFILSSKKLLLSDSGFYLCATLRGDTIYFGEGSWLTVV.

DNA for the CDR3: TGTGCCAGCAGCTACACAGGGAGCTCTGGAAACACCATATATTTT. Translation: CASSYTGSSGNTIYF. The chain combines TRBV7-2 with TRBJ1-3, with a possible D match to TRBD1 (6 bases). V lost 4 bases and J 0 bases, leaving 10 bases between the germline ends. The CDR3 runs to 15 residues. Germline V gene data show CDR1 as SGHTA and CDR2 as FQGNSA.

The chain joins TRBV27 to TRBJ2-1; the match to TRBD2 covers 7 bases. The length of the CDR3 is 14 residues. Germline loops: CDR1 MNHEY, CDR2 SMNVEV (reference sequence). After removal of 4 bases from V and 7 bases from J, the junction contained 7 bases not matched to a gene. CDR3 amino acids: CASSSSSGRNEQFF. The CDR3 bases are TGTGCCAGCAGTTCCTCCTCCGGGAGGAATGAGCAGTTCTTC.

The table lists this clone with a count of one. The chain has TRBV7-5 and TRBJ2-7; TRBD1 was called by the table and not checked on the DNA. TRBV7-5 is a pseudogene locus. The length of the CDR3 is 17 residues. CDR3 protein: CARTLTGNGLCVYEQYF. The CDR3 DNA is TGTGCCAGAACGCTTACAGGGAATGGACTGTGTGTCTACGAGCAGTACTTC.

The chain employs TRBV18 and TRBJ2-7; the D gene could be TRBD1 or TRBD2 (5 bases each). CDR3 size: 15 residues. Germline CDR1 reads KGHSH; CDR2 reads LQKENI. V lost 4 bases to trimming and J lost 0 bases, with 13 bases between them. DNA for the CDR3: TGTGCCAGCTCACTCGGGGACGGCAGCTCCTACGAGCAGTACTTC. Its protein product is CASSLGDGSSYEQYF.

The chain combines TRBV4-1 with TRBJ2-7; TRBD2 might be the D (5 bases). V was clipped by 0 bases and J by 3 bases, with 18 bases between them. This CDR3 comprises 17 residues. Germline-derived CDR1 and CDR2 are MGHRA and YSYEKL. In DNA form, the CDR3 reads TGCGCCAGCAGCCAAGATGTTCATGAGGGTAAAAACTACGAGCAGTACTTC. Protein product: CASSQDVHEGKNYEQYF.

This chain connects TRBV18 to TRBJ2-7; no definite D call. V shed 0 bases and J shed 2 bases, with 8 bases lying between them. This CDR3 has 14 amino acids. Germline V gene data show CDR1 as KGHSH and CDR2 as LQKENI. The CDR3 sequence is CASSPPARPYEQYF. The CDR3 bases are TGTGCCAGCTCACCACCGGCTAGACCCTACGAGCAGTACTTC. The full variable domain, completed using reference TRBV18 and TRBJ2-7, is NAGVMQNPRHLVRRRGQEARLRCSPMKGHSHVYWYRQLPEEGLKFMVYLQKENIIDESGMPKERFSAEFPKEGPSILRIQQVVRGDSAAYFCASSPPARPYEQYFGPGTRLTVT.

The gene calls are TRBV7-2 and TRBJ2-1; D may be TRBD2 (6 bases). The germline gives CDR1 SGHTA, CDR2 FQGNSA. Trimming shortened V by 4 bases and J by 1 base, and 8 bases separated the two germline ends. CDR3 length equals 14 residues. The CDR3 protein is CASSSGVSYNEQFF. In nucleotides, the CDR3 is TGTGCCAGCAGCTCGGGGGTTTCCTACAATGAGCAGTTCTTC.

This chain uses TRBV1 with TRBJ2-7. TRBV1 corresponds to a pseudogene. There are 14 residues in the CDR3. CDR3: CTSRYPLGCGEQYF. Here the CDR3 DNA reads TGCACCAGCAGGTACCCCTTGGGGTGTGGTGAGCAGTACTTC.

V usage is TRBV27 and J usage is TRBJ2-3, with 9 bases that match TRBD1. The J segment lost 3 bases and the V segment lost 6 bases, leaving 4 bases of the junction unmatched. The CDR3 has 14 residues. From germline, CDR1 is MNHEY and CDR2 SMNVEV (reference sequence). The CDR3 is CASRRDRVTDTQYF. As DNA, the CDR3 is TGTGCCAGCAGGCGGGACAGGGTAACAGATACGCAGTATTTT.

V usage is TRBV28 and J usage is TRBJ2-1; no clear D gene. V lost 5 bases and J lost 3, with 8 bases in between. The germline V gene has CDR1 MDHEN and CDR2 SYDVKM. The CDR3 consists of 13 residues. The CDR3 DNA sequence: TGTGCCAGCAGTAGAGGTAGCTACAATGAGCAGTTCTTC. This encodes CASSRGSYNEQFF.

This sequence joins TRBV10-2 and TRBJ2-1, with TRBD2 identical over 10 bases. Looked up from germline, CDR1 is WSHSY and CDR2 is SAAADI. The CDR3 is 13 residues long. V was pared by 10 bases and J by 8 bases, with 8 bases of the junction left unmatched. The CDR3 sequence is CATASGRGDEQFF. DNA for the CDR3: TGCGCCACCGCTAGCGGGAGAGGGGATGAGCAGTTCTTC.

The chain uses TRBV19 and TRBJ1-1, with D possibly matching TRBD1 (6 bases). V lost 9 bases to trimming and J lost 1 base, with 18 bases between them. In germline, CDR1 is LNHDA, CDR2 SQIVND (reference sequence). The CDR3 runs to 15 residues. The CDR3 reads CASKNFGQTNTEAFF. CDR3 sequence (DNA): TGTGCCAGCAAGAATTTCGGACAGACGAACACTGAAGCTTTCTTT.

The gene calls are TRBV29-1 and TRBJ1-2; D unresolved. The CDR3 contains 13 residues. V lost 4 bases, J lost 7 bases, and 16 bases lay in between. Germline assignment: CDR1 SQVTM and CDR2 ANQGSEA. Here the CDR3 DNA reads TGCAGCGTTGGATCCTCGGAACCCGGTGGCTACACCTTC. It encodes CSVGSSEPGGYTF.

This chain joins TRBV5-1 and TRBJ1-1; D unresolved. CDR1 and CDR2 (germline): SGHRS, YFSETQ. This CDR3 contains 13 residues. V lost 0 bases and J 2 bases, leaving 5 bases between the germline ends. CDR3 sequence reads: CASSLDPNTEAFF. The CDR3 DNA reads TGCGCCAGCAGCTTGGACCCTAACACTGAAGCTTTCTTT.

The CDR3 spells CASSLDMAGVGYGYTF. The CDR3 region has the DNA TGTGCCAGCAGCTTAGATATGGCAGGGGTTGGCTATGGCTACACCTTC. This rearrangement joins TRBV11-2 to TRBJ1-2; a weak D match, TRBD1 (6 bases). Germline lookup yields CDR1 SGHAT and CDR2 FQNNGV. The ends were cut back, 0 bases at V and 4 bases at J, with 15 bases in the middle. The CDR3 has 16 residues.

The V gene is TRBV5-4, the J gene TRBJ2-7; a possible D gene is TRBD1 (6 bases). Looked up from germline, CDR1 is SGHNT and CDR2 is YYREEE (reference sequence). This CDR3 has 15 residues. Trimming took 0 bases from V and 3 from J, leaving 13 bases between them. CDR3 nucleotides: TGTGCCAGCAGCTTGGCGACAGGTTTTCTCTACGAGCAGTACTTC. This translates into CASSLATGFLYEQYF.

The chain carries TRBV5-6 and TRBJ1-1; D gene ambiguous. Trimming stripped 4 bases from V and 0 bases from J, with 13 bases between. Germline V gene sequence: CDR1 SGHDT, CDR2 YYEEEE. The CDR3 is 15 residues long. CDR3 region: CASSDVVVMNTEAFF. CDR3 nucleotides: TGTGCCAGCAGCGACGTAGTAGTTATGAACACTGAAGCTTTCTTT.

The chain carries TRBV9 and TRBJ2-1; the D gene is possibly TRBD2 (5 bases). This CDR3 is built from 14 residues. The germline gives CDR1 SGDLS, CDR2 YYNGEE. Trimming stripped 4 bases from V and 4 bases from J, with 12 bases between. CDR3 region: CASSPRRVYNEQFF. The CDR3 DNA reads TGTGCCAGCAGCCCCCGGCGGGTATACAATGAGCAGTTCTTC.

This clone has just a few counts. CDR3: CASSVAVRASYEQYF. The CDR3 DNA reads TGTGCCAGCAGCGTAGCGGTGAGGGCCTCCTACGAGCAGTACTTC. This chain links TRBV9 with TRBJ2-7, with D possibly being TRBD2 (5 bases). Trimming stripped 0 bases from V and 0 bases from J, with 10 bases between. Per germline, CDR1 SGDLS and CDR2 YYNGEE. This CDR3 region has 15 residues.

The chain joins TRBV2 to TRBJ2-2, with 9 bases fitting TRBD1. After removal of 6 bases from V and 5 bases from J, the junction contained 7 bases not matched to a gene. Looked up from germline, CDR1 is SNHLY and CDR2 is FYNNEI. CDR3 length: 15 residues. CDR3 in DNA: TGTGCCAGCAGGGATATGGGACAGGGAACCGGGGAGCTGTTTTTT. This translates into CASRDMGQGTGELFF.

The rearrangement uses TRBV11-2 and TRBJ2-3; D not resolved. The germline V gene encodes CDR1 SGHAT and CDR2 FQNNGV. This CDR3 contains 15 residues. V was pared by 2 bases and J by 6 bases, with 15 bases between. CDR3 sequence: CASSLSRMGRDTQYF. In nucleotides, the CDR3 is TGTGCCAGCAGCTTATCCCGAATGGGAAGGGATACGCAGTATTTT. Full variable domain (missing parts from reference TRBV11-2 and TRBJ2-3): EAGVAQSPRYKIIEKRQSVAFWCNPISGHATLYWYQQILGQGPKLLIQFQNNGVVDDSQLPKDRFSAERLKGVDSTLKIQPAKLEDSAVYLCASSLSRMGRDTQYFGPGTRLTVL.

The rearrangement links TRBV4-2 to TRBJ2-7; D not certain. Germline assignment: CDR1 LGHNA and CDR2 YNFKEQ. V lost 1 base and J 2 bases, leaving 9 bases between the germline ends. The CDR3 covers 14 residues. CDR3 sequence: CASSQVEGTYEQYF. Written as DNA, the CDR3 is TGTGCCAGCAGCCAAGTGGAAGGAACCTACGAGCAGTACTTC.

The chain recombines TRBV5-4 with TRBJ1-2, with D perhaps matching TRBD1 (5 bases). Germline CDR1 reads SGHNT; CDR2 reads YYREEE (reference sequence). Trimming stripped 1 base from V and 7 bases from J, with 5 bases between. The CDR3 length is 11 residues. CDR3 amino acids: CASSLTGGYTF. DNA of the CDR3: TGTGCCAGCAGCTTGACAGGTGGCTACACCTTC.

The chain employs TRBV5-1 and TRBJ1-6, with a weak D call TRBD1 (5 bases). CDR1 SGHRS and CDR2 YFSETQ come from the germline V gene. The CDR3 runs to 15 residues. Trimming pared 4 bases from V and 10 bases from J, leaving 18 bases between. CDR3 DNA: TGCGCCAGCAGCGCGACCGGGACTCAAACCTCACCCCTCCACTTT. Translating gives CASSATGTQTSPLHF. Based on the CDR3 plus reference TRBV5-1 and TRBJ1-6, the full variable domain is KAGVTQTPRYLIKTRGQQVTLSCSPISGHRSVSWYQQTPGQGLQFLFEYFSETQRNKGNFPGRFSGRQFSNSRSEMNVSTLELGDSALYLCASSATGTQTSPLHFGNGTRLTVT.

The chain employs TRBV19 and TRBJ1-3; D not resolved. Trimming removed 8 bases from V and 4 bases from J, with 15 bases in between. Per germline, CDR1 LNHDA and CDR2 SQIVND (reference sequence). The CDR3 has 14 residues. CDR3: CASENWMSGNTIYF. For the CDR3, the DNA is TGTGCCAGTGAAAATTGGATGTCGGGAAACACCATATATTTT. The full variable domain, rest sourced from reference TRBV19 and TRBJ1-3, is DGGITQSPKYLFRKEGQNVTLSCEQNLNHDAMYWYRQDPGQGLRLIYYSQIVNDFQKGDIAEGYSVSREKKESFPLTVTSAQKNPTAFYLCASENWMSGNTIYFGEGSWLTVV.